This entry lists 18 T cell receptor beta chains sequenced from one sample in a study of cytotoxic CD8 clonotypes in ibrutinib-treated CLL. The method was immunoSEQ multiplex PCR; TCRdb's version includes in-frame clones alone and lacks a portion of them. The sample contains 130,000 or so clones, approximately 85% of which appear only once. The sequencing here drew on PBMCs, taken after 24 months of ibrutinib treatment. The source of these receptors is a human donor with chronic lymphocytic leukemia.

A single count supports this clone. The CDR3 here is CASTPRWGRPTDTQYF. CDR3 nucleotides: TGTGCCAGCACCCCACGTTGGGGGCGACCCACAGATACGCAGTATTTT. V gene TRBV7-2 combines with J gene TRBJ2-3; tentatively, D is TRBD1 (6 bases). Trimming stripped 7 bases from V and 2 bases from J, with 19 bases between. The CDR3 length is 16 residues. Germline V lookup: CDR1 SGHTA, CDR2 FQGNSA.

The table lists this clone with a count of one. V is TRBV5-1 and J is TRBJ1-2, with D possibly TRBD1 on 5 matching bases. The CDR3 is made up of 15 amino acids. Germline CDR1 is SGHRS and CDR2 is YFSETQ. V dropped 4 bases and J dropped 3 bases, with 16 bases sitting between them. In DNA, the CDR3 is TGCGCCAGCAGCCCCACCGCTGGGGGGGACTATGGCTACACCTTC. As protein: CASSPTAGGDYGYTF.

The rearrangement uses TRBV28 and TRBJ2-1, with D perhaps assigned TRBD1 or TRBD2 (5 bases each). Germline CDR1 is MDHEN and CDR2 is SYDVKM. The CDR3 totals 15 residues. Trimming removed 6 bases at V and 8 bases at J, with 20 bases between. The CDR3 reads CASSPHGATSYEQFF. CDR3 nucleotides: TGTGCCAGCAGCCCCCATGGGGCTACTAGTTATGAGCAGTTCTTC.

The rearrangement links TRBV4-2 to TRBJ2-5; no firm D call. Germline V gene data show CDR1 as LGHNA and CDR2 as YNFKEQ. Deletions cut 5 bases from V and 1 base from J, with 5 bases between. The CDR3 spans 12 residues. The CDR3 DNA reads TGTGCCAGCAGCTCGGTCCAAGAGACCCAGTACTTC. This encodes CASSSVQETQYF.

The V and J genes are TRBV18 and TRBJ1-3; D might be TRBD1 (5 bases). The germline V and J ends were trimmed by 1 base and 2 bases, with 9 bases remaining between them. Germline V gene lookup returns CDR1 KGHSH and CDR2 LQKENI. The CDR3 covers 15 residues. The CDR3 nucleotides read TGTGCCAGCTCACCACAGGGGTTCCCTGGAAACACCATATATTTT. This codes for CASSPQGFPGNTIYF.

The rearrangement links TRBV6-6 to TRBJ1-5, with 8 bases that match TRBD1. With V trimmed by 6 bases and J by 7 bases, 8 bases remained unmatched. The CDR3 covers 14 residues. Germline values: CDR1 MNHNY, CDR2 SVGAGI (reference sequence). CDR3 loop: CASSEQGAGQPQHF. The CDR3 DNA is TGTGCCAGCAGCGAGCAGGGGGCAGGGCAGCCCCAGCATTTT.

The genes are TRBV28 and TRBJ1-2; 9 bases map to TRBD1. This CDR3 is 15 amino acids long. The ends lost 5 bases at V and 0 bases at J; junction bases unmatched: 4. Germline CDR1 MDHEN, CDR2 SYDVKM. The CDR3 nucleotides read TGTGCCAGCAGTACAGGGGGCCTAGCTAACTATGGCTACACCTTC. Amino acids: CASSTGGLANYGYTF.

This chain links TRBV7-9 with TRBJ1-3; no reliable D call. V lost 2 bases and J 0 bases, leaving 8 bases between the germline ends. The CDR3 is 15 amino acids. Germline V lookup: CDR1 SEHNR, CDR2 FQNEAQ (reference sequence). CDR3 sequence: CASSLSRGSGNTIYF. The CDR3 nucleotides read TGTGCCAGCAGCTTATCTCGGGGCTCTGGAAACACCATATATTTT.

The chain links TRBV7-2 to TRBJ2-5, with D maybe TRBD2 (6 bases). The CDR3 covers 15 residues. Trimming took 5 bases from V and 0 from J, leaving 13 bases between them. CDR1 SGHTA and CDR2 FQGNSA come from the germline V gene. The CDR3 spells CASSGVGGNQETQYF. The CDR3 nucleotides read TGTGCCAGCAGCGGAGTCGGGGGAAACCAAGAGACCCAGTACTTC.

This clone was found once. The rearrangement joins TRBV5-4 to TRBJ2-7; D may be TRBD2 (6 bases). V lost 5 bases and J 2 bases, leaving 14 bases between the germline ends. The germline CDR1 and CDR2 sequences are SGHNT and YYREEE (reference sequence). This CDR3 has 14 amino acids. The CDR3 sequence: CASSPERATYEQYF. CDR3 nucleotide sequence: TGTGCCAGCAGTCCCGAGCGGGCTACCTACGAGCAGTACTTC.

This clone occurred once. J is TRBJ1-6 and V is TRBV28, with 9 bases lining up with TRBD1. In germline, CDR1 is MDHEN, CDR2 SYDVKM. The J segment lost 7 bases and the V segment lost 6 bases, leaving 4 bases of the junction unmatched. The CDR3 sequence is 14 residues long. The CDR3 coding sequence is TGTGCCAGCAGGTGGACAGGGGAGAATTCACCCCTCCACTTT. It specifies CASRWTGENSPLHF. The variable domain in full, with the rest retrieved from reference TRBV28 and TRBJ1-6, is DVKVTQSSRYLVKRTGEKVFLECVQDMDHENMFWYRQDPGLGLRLIYFSYDVKMKEKGDIPEGYSVSREKKERFSLILESASTNQTSMYLCASRWTGENSPLHFGNGTRLTVT.

The chain carries TRBV19 and TRBJ1-5; TRBD1 is a possible D gene (5 bases). Trimming left V 8 bases short and J 4 bases short, with 21 bases between. The CDR3 length is 16 residues. Germline V gene data show CDR1 as LNHDA and CDR2 as SQIVND (reference sequence). CDR3 DNA: TGTGCCAGTTCGGACGAGAAAGGGACGAATAATCAGCCCCAGCATTTT. Protein product: CASSDEKGTNNQPQHF.

The chain uses TRBV7-9 and TRBJ1-5; D is unclear. Trimming cost V 3 bases and J 4 bases, with 7 bases left between them. The CDR3 is 13 residues long. Germline CDR1 is SEHNR and CDR2 is FQNEAQ (reference sequence). CDR3 protein: CASSFRGNQPQHF. The CDR3 DNA reads TGTGCCAGCAGCTTTCGAGGGAATCAGCCCCAGCATTTT.

This chain uses TRBV11-1 with TRBJ2-3, with D maybe TRBD2 (5 bases). V gave up 1 base and J gave up 1 base, with 12 bases separating them. The germline CDR1 and CDR2 sequences are SGHAT and FQDESV (reference sequence). The CDR3 is made up of 16 amino acids. As DNA, the CDR3 is TGTGCCAGCAGCTTAGGAGCGGCACCCGGCACAGATACGCAGTATTTT. This encodes CASSLGAAPGTDTQYF.

This chain uses TRBV7-2 with TRBJ2-1; D might be TRBD2 (6 bases). Germline V lookup: CDR1 SGHTA, CDR2 FQGNSA. V lost 5 bases to trimming and J lost 7 bases, with 18 bases between them. The CDR3 consists of 15 residues. CDR3 nucleotides: TGTGCCAGCAGCGTAAGGGCGGGATTGAGGAATGAGCAGTTCTTC. The encoded protein is CASSVRAGLRNEQFF.

The chain couples TRBV6-1 to TRBJ2-7, with 9 bases aligning to TRBD2. Trimming at V came to 8 bases and at J to 3 bases, leaving 11 bases not matched to a gene. The CDR3 totals 15 residues. In germline, CDR1 is MNHNS, CDR2 SASEGT. CDR3 sequence (DNA): TGTGCCAGCCGAACAAGCGGGAGGACTAACTACGAGCAGTACTTC. Translated, it gives CASRTSGRTNYEQYF.

J is TRBJ1-4 and V is TRBV9, with D maybe TRBD1 (5 bases). CDR1 and CDR2 (germline): SGDLS, YYNGEE. The germline V and J ends were trimmed by 4 bases and 8 bases, with 18 bases remaining between them. CDR3 length equals 15 residues. The CDR3 here is CASSPGGVSGEKLFF. As DNA, the CDR3 is TGTGCCAGCAGCCCTGGGGGGGTCTCCGGGGAAAAACTGTTTTTT.

J is TRBJ2-7 and V is TRBV29-1; TRBD1 matches 7 bases. Germline CDR1 is SQVTM and CDR2 is ANQGSEA. The CDR3 loop spans 13 amino acids. Unmatched junction bases numbered 7, after V lost 6 bases and J lost 2 bases. The CDR3 DNA sequence: TGCAGCGTGGGGGACAGTGGACCCTACGAGCAGTACTTC. It codes for CSVGDSGPYEQYF.